This TCR beta chain was documented in a study of CD8 T cells in Susac syndrome. Overall study results and limits: The study admitted that it had a relatively small number of individuals in its TCR sequencing and HLA analysis.

Random-hexamer reverse transcription was applied to 0.5 to 1 ug RNA. immunoSEQ multiplex PCR amplified TCR beta CDR3 across 54 Vbeta, 13 Jbeta. Each CDR3 protein gets one entry after TCRdb re-called the immunoSEQ multiplex PCR reads with MiXCR. Seen here are some 150,000 distinct CDR3 sequences, roughly 94% observed once, and the top ten hold more than 0.2%. V was clipped by 6 bases and J by 2 bases, with 20 bases between them. Germline CDR1 reads MNHEY; CDR2 reads SVGEGT. The CDR3 runs 16 residues. About this clonotype itself: No antigen is known for it.

CD8+ and CD4+ T cells circulating in blood were sequenced for TCR beta. This clonotype was obtained from a human donor with multiple sclerosis. Sequenced input: CD8+ T cells from PBMCs. The J gene is TRBJ2-7, the V gene TRBV6-2 or TRBV6-3, with TRBD1 as a possible D gene (6 bases). DNA of the CDR3: TGTGCCAGCAGACGCCGACAGGTCGGGCGGACCTACGAGCAGTACTTC. This encodes CASRRRQVGRTYEQYF.